The 6 T cell receptor beta chains below were found in one sample sequenced in a study of blood T cell repertoires in COVID-19. This table comes from immunoSEQ multiplex PCR, and its TCRdb copy is limited to in-frame clones, with some not included. The profile shows roughly 300,000 clones, approximately 93% of them singletons. Sequenced material: peripheral blood. The origin of the receptors is a woman under 40 with COVID-19, enrolled during active disease.

V and J are TRBV21-1 and TRBJ1-5. TRBV21-1 is designated a pseudogene. The CDR3 has 17 residues. Here the CDR3 reads CASSKALDRGSNQPQHF. As DNA, the CDR3 is TGTGCCAGCAGCAAAGCCCTCGACCGAGGTAGCAATCAGCCCCAGCATTTT.

This clone was recorded many times. This chain connects TRBV12-3 or TRBV12-4 to TRBJ2-7; D uncertain. The CDR3 is made up of 13 amino acids. V gave up 6 bases and J gave up 6 bases, with 15 bases separating them. DNA of the CDR3: TGTGCCAGCAGCCGGTCCTATCCGGGCGAGCAGTACTTC. This gives the protein CASSRSYPGEQYF.

The chain employs TRBV3-1 (or the pseudogene TRBV3-2) and TRBJ1-1, with unresolved D. The CDR3 runs to 14 residues. Trimming removed 3 bases from V and 0 bases from J, with 8 bases in between. Germline CDR1 LGHDT, CDR2 YNNKEL (reference sequence). CDR3 DNA: TGTGCCAGCAGCCATTGGGCCCTGAACACTGAAGCTTTCTTT. Protein product: CASSHWALNTEAFF.

This clone appeared a single time. For the CDR3, the DNA is TGTGCCAGCAGCTTATCCCCGGACAGATACAATGAGCAGTTCTTC. Encoded protein: CASSLSPDRYNEQFF. V usage is TRBV7-7 and J usage is TRBJ2-1; perhaps TRBD1 as D (6 bases). The CDR3 runs 15 residues. CDR1 and CDR2 (germline): SSHAT, FNYEAQ (reference sequence). Between the trimmed V and J ends, which lost 2 bases and 4 bases, there was a span of 12 bases. Variable domain in full (rest from reference TRBV7-7 and TRBJ2-1): GAGVSQSPRYKVTKRGQDVTLRCDPISSHATLYWYQQALGQGPEFLTYFNYEAQPDKSGLPSDRFSAERPEGSISTLTIQRTEQRDSAMYRCASSLSPDRYNEQFFGPGTRLTVL.

The chain uses TRBV2 and TRBJ2-3; D ambiguous. V was cut by 7 bases and J by 1 base, with 15 bases left in between. There are 15 residues in the CDR3. The germline CDR1 and CDR2 sequences are SNHLY and FYNNEI. The CDR3 here is CASTARRHGTDTQYF. Here the CDR3 DNA reads TGTGCCAGCACGGCGAGGCGTCACGGCACAGATACGCAGTATTTT.

The chain joins TRBV4-2 to TRBJ1-4; tentative D call: TRBD1 (6 bases). CDR3 length: 15 amino acids. Germline lookup yields CDR1 LGHNA and CDR2 YNFKEQ. V was clipped by 4 bases and J by 8 bases, with 17 bases between them. The CDR3 loop is CASSRNDRLIEKLFF. The CDR3 region has the DNA TGTGCCAGCAGCCGAAATGACAGGCTGATAGAAAAACTGTTTTTT.